This T cell receptor (beta chain) was captured in a study of CD8 T cells in ankylosing spondylitis. General study points: Relatively scarce in peripheral blood, disease-linked clones were CD8+. Roughly 8 highly homologous variants formed a TCR beta motif that appeared characteristic of ankylosing spondylitis blood.

This clonotype was seen just once. As yet, its antigen is unknown. TCRdb re-called the 5' RACE reads through MiXCR, storing one row per CDR3 protein. Among hundreds of thousands of distinct CDR3 sequences, about 10% were seen once, and the ten largest hold roughly 0.51%. The CDR3 consists of 15 residues. The ends were cut back, 6 bases at V and 4 bases at J, with 16 bases in the middle. Germline V gene sequence: CDR1 DFQATT, CDR2 SNEGSKA (reference sequence). The clonotype originates from a male donor with ankylosing spondylitis. Sequencing input: blood, either unsorted or a sorted T cell fraction (not recorded which). The chain joins TRBV20-1 to TRBJ2-6, with D possibly being TRBD2 (7 bases). For the CDR3, the DNA is TGCAGTGCCGGAGAGGGGGGGCCAGGGGCCAACGTCCTGACTTTC. It yields the protein CSAGEGGPGANVLTF.